This T cell receptor beta chain stems from a study of vaccination and CD4 T cells after COVID-19. Turning to the study itself: In the convalescent cohort, there were six males and four females, two of them Hispanic. The post-COVID sampling time was a median roughly 100 days after diagnosis, ranging from 35 to 161. Study-wide findings and caveats: Only after vaccination were a median 86.3% of convalescents' reactive clones seen. Convalescent patients displayed spike mono-reactivity in 304 of 307 vaccine-specific clones.

Treatment indicated: roughly 10-day PBMC culture with coronavirus spike peptide pools or control peptides (ViraFEST assay). The Oncomine TCR Beta short-read assay was applied to DNA of cultured CD4+ T cells. TCRdb called the PCR reads again in MiXCR, with one record for every CDR3 protein. The sample holds around 20,000 distinct CDR3 sequences; approximately 40% are singletons and the top ten take under 9.5%. This clonotype has a handful of counts. Its antigen remains unknown. The CDR3 is 15 residues long. V dropped 0 bases and J dropped 0 bases, with 6 bases sitting between them. CDR1 is SGHTA, CDR2 FQGNSA, per germline.

Sequences were derived from CD4+ T cells from blood, cultured in vitro, sampled after SARS-CoV-2 vaccination. The chain uses TRBV7-2 and TRBJ2-1; maybe TRBD2 (5 bases). The source of this sequence is a human donor who had recovered from COVID-19. The CDR3 region has the DNA TGTGCCAGCAGCTTAGCTGCGGGCTCCTACAATGAGCAGTTCTTC. Residues: CASSLAAGSYNEQFF.